This T cell receptor (beta chain) is from a study of CD8+CD57+ T cells in acquired aplastic anemia. For the study at large: Sorted CD4+ and CD8+ cells gave a mean 3.2 ug DNA, range roughly 0.2 to 27.4 ug. Overall study results and limits: The study found no significant CD8+ Simpson's diversity difference between patients and controls. Researchers report that twenty-nine CD8+ CDR3 sequences appeared in both patients and controls.

There are many counts of this clonotype. Its antigen is unknown. Germline V gives CDR1 SGHRS, CDR2 YFSETQ. With V trimmed by 5 bases and J by 4 bases, 12 bases remained unmatched. The CDR3 has 15 amino acids. The TCR beta profiling, which covered VDJ combination and CDR3 sequence, was carried out using genomic DNA as the template. MiXCR was run by TCRdb on the reads, yielding one entry per CDR3 protein. The sample shows about 160,000 distinct CDR3 sequences, around half of them seen only once. Patients picked for sequencing had shown CD8+CD57+ cell expansion detected by flow cytometry. Blood came from patients not yet given any therapy.

This receptor was taken from a human donor with aplastic anemia. The sample taken for sequencing was sorted CD4+, CD8+, or CD8+CD57+ T cells (not recorded which) from PBMCs. This chain uses TRBV5-1 with TRBJ2-7, with 7 bases that match TRBD2. The CDR3 spells CASRYWDYAFYEQYF. The CDR3 DNA reads TGCGCCAGCAGATACTGGGACTACGCCTTTTACGAGCAGTACTTC.